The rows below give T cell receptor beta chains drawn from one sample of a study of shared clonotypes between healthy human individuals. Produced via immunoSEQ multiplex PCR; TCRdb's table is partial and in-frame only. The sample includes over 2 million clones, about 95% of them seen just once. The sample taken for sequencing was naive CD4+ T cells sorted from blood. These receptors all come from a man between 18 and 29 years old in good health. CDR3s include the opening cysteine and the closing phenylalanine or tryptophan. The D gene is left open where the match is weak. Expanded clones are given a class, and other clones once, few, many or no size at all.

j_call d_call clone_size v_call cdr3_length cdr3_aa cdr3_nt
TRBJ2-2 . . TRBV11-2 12 CATTGGPGELFF TGTGCCACCACCGGGGGGCCCGGGGAGCTGTTTTTT
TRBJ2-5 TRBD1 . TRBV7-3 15 CASSESGTVQETQYF TGTGCCAGCAGCGAAAGTGGGACAGTCCAAGAGACCCAGTACTTC
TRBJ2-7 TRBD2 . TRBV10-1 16 CASSTGTSGSIYEQYF TGCGCCAGCAGTACCGGGACTAGCGGGTCCATCTACGAGCAGTACTTC
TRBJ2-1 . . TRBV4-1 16 CASSQVDLSSYNEQFF TGCGCCAGCAGCCAAGTCGATCTGAGCTCCTACAATGAGCAGTTCTTC
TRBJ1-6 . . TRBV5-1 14 CASSGDRYNSPLHF TGCGCCAGCAGCGGGGACCGATATAATTCACCCCTCCACTTT
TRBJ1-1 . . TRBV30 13 CAWRPGRGAEAFF TGTGCCTGGAGGCCCGGACGGGGCGCTGAAGCTTTCTTT
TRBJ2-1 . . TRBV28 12 CASSEGYNEQFF TGTGCCAGCAGTGAGGGGTACAATGAGCAGTTCTTC
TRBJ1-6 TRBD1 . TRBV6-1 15 CASSGSGTGKSPLHF TGTGCCAGCAGTGGTTCCGGGACAGGGAAGTCACCCCTCCACTTT
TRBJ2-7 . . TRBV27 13 CASSLADSYEQYF TGTGCCAGCAGTTTAGCCGACTCCTACGAGCAGTACTTC
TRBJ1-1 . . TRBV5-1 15 CASSLDGQMNTEAFF TGCGCCAGCAGCTTGGACGGACAGATGAACACTGAAGCTTTCTTT
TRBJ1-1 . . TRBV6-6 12 CASSLRKTEAFF TGTGCCAGCAGTCTGCGGAAAACTGAAGCTTTCTTT
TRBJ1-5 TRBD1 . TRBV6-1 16 CASSVTGGYSNQPQHF TGTGCCAGCAGTGTAACAGGGGGTTATAGCAATCAGCCCCAGCATTTT
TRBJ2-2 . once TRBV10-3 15 CAISDRTTNTGELFF TGTGCCATCAGTGATAGGACAACGAACACCGGGGAGCTGTTTTTT
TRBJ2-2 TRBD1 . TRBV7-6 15 CASSLRDRITGELFF TGTGCCAGCAGCCTCCGGGACAGGATCACCGGGGAGCTGTTTTTT
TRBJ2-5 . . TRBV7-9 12 CASSLVTGTQYF TGTGCCAGCAGCTTAGTTACGGGGACCCAGTACTTC
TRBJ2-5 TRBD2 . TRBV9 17 CASSVAPWREGQETQYF TGTGCCAGCAGCGTAGCTCCTTGGAGGGAGGGCCAGGAGACCCAGTACTTC
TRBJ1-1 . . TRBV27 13 CASSYLGQTEAFF TGTGCCAGCAGTTACCTTGGGCAGACTGAAGCTTTCTTT
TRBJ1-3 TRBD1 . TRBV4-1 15 CASSQLQGLGNTIYF TGCGCCAGCAGCCAATTACAGGGGTTAGGAAACACCATATATTTT
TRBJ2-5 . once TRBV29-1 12 CSVDAGGETQYF TGCAGCGTTGATGCAGGGGGGGAGACCCAGTACTTC
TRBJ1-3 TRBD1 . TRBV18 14 CASSLGQAGNTIYF TGTGCCAGCTCGCTAGGACAGGCTGGAAACACCATATATTTT
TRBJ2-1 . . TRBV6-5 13 CASGRAEYNEQFF TGTGCCAGCGGTAGGGCGGAATACAATGAGCAGTTCTTC
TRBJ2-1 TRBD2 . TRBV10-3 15 CAISESGLHYNEQFF TGTGCCATCAGTGAGTCGGGACTACACTACAATGAGCAGTTCTTC
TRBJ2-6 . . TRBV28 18 CASSSPWGLSSGANVLTF TGTGCCAGCAGTTCACCGTGGGGGCTGAGCTCTGGGGCCAACGTCCTGACTTTC
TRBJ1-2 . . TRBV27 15 CASSLSIGESYGYTF TGTGCCAGCAGTTTATCGATCGGGGAATCCTATGGCTACACCTTC
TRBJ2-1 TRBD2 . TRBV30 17 CAWSVPSGRSPYNEQFF TGTGCCTGGAGTGTCCCTAGCGGGAGGTCACCCTACAATGAGCAGTTCTTC
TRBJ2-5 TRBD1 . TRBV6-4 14 CASRRDRVQETQYF TGTGCCAGCAGGCGGGACAGGGTCCAAGAGACCCAGTACTTC
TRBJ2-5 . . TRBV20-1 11 CSAANQETQYF TGCAGTGCTGCAAATCAAGAGACCCAGTACTTC
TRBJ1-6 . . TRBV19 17 CASSTRTRGSDNSPLHF TGTGCCAGTAGTACCCGGACTAGGGGGTCGGATAATTCACCCCTCCACTTT
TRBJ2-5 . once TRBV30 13 CAFDGSHQETQYF TGTGCCTTCGACGGAAGTCATCAGGAGACCCAGTACTTC
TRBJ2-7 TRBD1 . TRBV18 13 CASSPGTVYEQYF TGTGCCAGCTCACCCGGGACAGTCTACGAGCAGTACTTC
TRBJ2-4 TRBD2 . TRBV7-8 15 CASSLVAGVKNIQYF TGTGCCAGCAGCTTAGTAGCGGGAGTGAAAAACATTCAGTACTTC
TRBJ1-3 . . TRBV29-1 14 CSVEPRTDRNTIYF TGCAGCGTTGAGCCCCGCACAGACCGAAACACCATATATTTT
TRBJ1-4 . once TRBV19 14 CASKIRATNEKLFF TGTGCCAGTAAAATAAGAGCAACTAATGAAAAACTGTTTTTT
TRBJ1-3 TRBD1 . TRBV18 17 CASSTGGQGSSGNTIYF TGTGCCAGCTCCACGGGAGGACAGGGGAGCTCTGGAAACACCATATATTTT
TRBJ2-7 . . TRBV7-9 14 CASSLSGGNYEQYF TGTGCCAGCAGCTTAAGTGGGGGTAACTACGAGCAGTACTTC
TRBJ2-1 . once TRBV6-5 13 CASSSPPRNEQFF TGTGCCAGCAGCTCCCCCCCGAGGAATGAGCAGTTCTTC
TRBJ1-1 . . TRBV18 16 CASSQITGTWNTEAFF TGTGCCAGCTCACAGATAACCGGGACATGGAACACTGAAGCTTTCTTT
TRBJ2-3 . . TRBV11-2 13 CASSLVSRDTQYF TGTGCCAGCAGCTTGGTCTCTAGGGATACGCAGTATTTT
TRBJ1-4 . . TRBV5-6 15 CASSPGAGTNEKLFF TGTGCCAGCAGCCCCGGGGCAGGGACTAATGAAAAACTGTTTTTT
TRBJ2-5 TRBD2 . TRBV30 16 CAWSLGLAGVAETQYF TGTGCCTGGAGTCTGGGACTAGCGGGGGTTGCAGAGACCCAGTACTTC
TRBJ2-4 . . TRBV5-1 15 CASSLAWAGRDIQYF TGCGCCAGCAGCTTGGCCTGGGCAGGCCGCGACATTCAGTACTTC